Following are 3 T cell receptor beta chains from one sample sequenced in a study of sequential checkpoint blockade in melanoma. Stated treatment: randomized to nivolumab then ipilimumab (arm A) or the reverse (arm B). Only in-frame clones appear in the TCRdb table, and some are missing; sequencing was by immunoSEQ multiplex PCR. The table records around 18,000 clones, approximately 69% of them present only once. The material was CD8+ T cells sorted from blood (inferred from file names), obtained from a patient given nivolumab and ipilimumab in sequence. The receptors were sampled from a human donor with melanoma.

The chain uses TRBV7-9 and TRBJ1-2; D is undetermined. V lost 5 bases to trimming and J lost 7 bases, with 23 bases between them. The germline V gene has CDR1 SEHNR and CDR2 FQNEAQ (reference sequence). CDR3 length: 16 amino acids. The CDR3 sequence is CASSIPRHTPHRGYTF. The DNA for the CDR3 is TGTGCCAGCAGCATTCCAAGACACACACCACACCGTGGCTACACCTTC.

V usage is TRBV7-2 and J usage is TRBJ2-7; possible D gene TRBD1, 6 bases. The CDR3 sequence is 13 residues long. The V gene's germline CDR1 is SGHTA and CDR2 FQGNSA. The V and J ends lost 5 bases and 4 bases respectively, with 12 bases between them. CDR3 sequence (DNA): TGTGCCAGCAGCGAAAACCAGGGGTACGAGCAGTACTTC. The encoded protein is CASSENQGYEQYF.

V gene TRBV7-8 combines with J gene TRBJ1-5; no reliable D call. The CDR3 sequence is 15 residues long. Trimming pared 2 bases from V and 3 bases from J, leaving 11 bases between. Germline values: CDR1 SGHVS, CDR2 FQNEAQ. The CDR3 nucleotides read TGTGCCAGCAGCTTAAGAACGCGGGACAATCAGCCCCAGCATTTT. Translating it yields CASSLRTRDNQPQHF.